The 18 T cell receptor beta chains in this list originate from one sample, sequenced in a study of blood T cell repertoires in COVID-19. The data were produced by immunoSEQ multiplex PCR, yet TCRdb's version contains in-frame clones alone and is incomplete. The repertoire has 200,000 to 250,000 clones, approximately 85% of them found once; the top ten carry approximately 7.6%. Sequenced: peripheral blood. These TCRs come from a woman older than 75 with COVID-19, enrolled during active disease.

The rearrangement links TRBV19 to TRBJ1-2; 7 bases align to TRBD1. From germline, CDR1 is LNHDA and CDR2 SQIVND (reference sequence). Unmatched junction bases numbered 9, after V lost 6 bases and J lost 5 bases. This CDR3 comprises 14 residues. The CDR3 DNA reads TGTGCCAGTAGGGTTAAAGGGACAGCTTATGGCTACACCTTC. This codes for CASRVKGTAYGYTF.

The rearrangement uses TRBV18 and TRBJ1-5, with D uncertain. Germline V lookup: CDR1 KGHSH, CDR2 LQKENI. The germline V and J ends were trimmed by 6 bases and 5 bases, with 11 bases remaining between them. The CDR3 runs 13 residues. The CDR3 spells CASSREGYQPQHF. CDR3 DNA: TGTGCCAGCTCCCGGGAGGGCTATCAGCCCCAGCATTTT.

The V and J genes are TRBV19 and TRBJ2-7; D uncertain. Germline V gives CDR1 LNHDA, CDR2 SQIVND (reference sequence). CDR3 length: 13 residues. The V end was cut by 3 bases, the J end by 5 bases, with 11 bases between. This CDR3 reads CASSIGSPHEQYF. In nucleotides, the CDR3 is TGTGCCAGTAGTATTGGCTCCCCCCACGAGCAGTACTTC.

This clone was seen a few times. This chain connects TRBV4-1 to TRBJ1-5, with 9 bases aligning to TRBD1. Germline CDR1 reads MGHRA; CDR2 reads YSYEKL. V was clipped by 4 bases and J by 5 bases; unmatched bases: 6. This CDR3 has 15 amino acids. CDR3 in amino acids: CASSPGTGKYQPQHF. As DNA, the CDR3 is TGCGCCAGCAGCCCCGGGACAGGGAAGTATCAGCCCCAGCATTTT.

The V call is TRBV7-9, the J call TRBJ2-7; no reliable D call. The germline V and J ends were trimmed by 4 bases and 2 bases, with 6 bases remaining between them. Looked up from germline, CDR1 is SEHNR and CDR2 is FQNEAQ (reference sequence). CDR3 size: 12 residues. This CDR3 is CASSSPTYEQYF. CDR3 coding DNA: TGTGCCAGCAGCTCCCCTACCTACGAGCAGTACTTC.

The chain recombines TRBV5-4 with TRBJ2-1; TRBD2 agrees at 11 bases. Per germline, CDR1 SGHNT and CDR2 YYREEE (reference sequence). V trimming: 4 bases; J trimming: 10 bases; junction bases outside the gene matches: 10. This CDR3 is built from 15 residues. CDR3 coding DNA: TGTGCCAGCAGCCCGGGGGGACTAGCGGTAATGGAGCAGTTCTTC. As protein: CASSPGGLAVMEQFF. Variable domain in full (rest from reference TRBV5-4 and TRBJ2-1): ETGVTQSPTHLIKTRGQQVTLRCSSQSGHNTVSWYQQALGQGPQFIFQYYREEENGRGNFPPRFSGLQFPNYSSELNVNALELDDSALYLCASSPGGLAVMEQFFGPGTRLTVL.

V is TRBV3-1 (or the pseudogene TRBV3-2) and J is TRBJ1-5; 8 bases are a match to TRBD1. The CDR3 runs to 13 residues. Germline trimming cut 5 bases from V and 4 bases from J; bases unmatched to any gene: 1. Germline V gives CDR1 LGHDT, CDR2 YNNKEL (reference sequence). CDR3 nucleotides: TGTGCCAGCAGCAGACAGGGGAATCAGCCCCAGCATTTT. It is translated as CASSRQGNQPQHF.

This clone was observed once. The chain uses TRBV5-1 and TRBJ2-1; the match to TRBD2 covers 11 bases. Trimming at V came to 0 bases and at J to 10 bases, leaving 3 bases not matched to a gene. Germline CDR1 reads SGHRS; CDR2 reads YFSETQ. This CDR3 is built from 14 residues. The CDR3 DNA follows: TGCGCCAGCAGCTTGGGACTAGCGGGATGGGAGCAGTTCTTC. It specifies CASSLGLAGWEQFF.

This rearrangement joins TRBV15 to TRBJ2-1; D call uncertain. The CDR3 spans 15 residues. Looked up from germline, CDR1 is LNHNV and CDR2 is YYDKDF (reference sequence). Trimming cost V 0 bases and J 3 bases, with 9 bases left between them. Written as DNA, the CDR3 is TGTGCCACCAGCAGAGATCGTCTACTCTACAATGAGCAGTTCTTC. Amino acids: CATSRDRLLYNEQFF.

The gene calls are TRBV15 and TRBJ2-7; TRBD1 agrees at 7 bases. This CDR3 contains 14 residues. J gave up 2 bases and V 3 bases, and 4 bases lay outside the gene matches. Germline CDR1 is LNHNV and CDR2 is YYDKDF (reference sequence). CDR3 protein: CATSRGQSAYEQYF. DNA of the CDR3: TGTGCCACCAGCAGGGGACAGTCTGCCTACGAGCAGTACTTC.

J is TRBJ1-2 and V is TRBV7-8; 8 bases are shared with TRBD1. Trimming removed 3 bases from V and 4 bases from J; junction bases left unmatched: 7. Germline V gene data show CDR1 as SGHVS and CDR2 as FQNEAQ. This CDR3 comprises 15 residues. In DNA form, the CDR3 reads TGTGCCAGCAGCTTTGGACAGGGAGGGGTCTATGGCTACACCTTC. Encoded protein: CASSFGQGGVYGYTF.

The chain recombines TRBV4-3 with TRBJ2-5, with D tentatively TRBD2 (7 bases). Germline loops: CDR1 LGHNA, CDR2 YSLEER. The CDR3 extends over 16 amino acids. The V end was cut by 4 bases, the J end by 0 bases, with 15 bases between. The CDR3 DNA follows: TGCGCCAGCAGCCCGGGGGGCAAGGGAAACCAAGAGACCCAGTACTTC. The encoded protein is CASSPGGKGNQETQYF.

The chain couples TRBV3-1 (or the pseudogene TRBV3-2) to TRBJ1-2; possible D gene TRBD1, 6 bases. CDR1 is LGHDT, CDR2 YNNKEL, per germline (reference sequence). The V and J ends lost 0 bases and 4 bases respectively, with 12 bases between them. This CDR3 is built from 15 residues. CDR3 bases: TGTGCCAGCAGCCAAGATGCCGGACAGATCTATGGCTACACCTTC. Translating it yields CASSQDAGQIYGYTF.

This chain connects TRBV11-2 to TRBJ2-1; 10 bases align to TRBD2. Germline CDR1 and CDR2: SGHAT and FQNNGV. The CDR3 runs to 15 residues. With V trimmed by 4 bases and J by 4 bases, 4 bases remained unmatched. The DNA of the CDR3 is TGTGCCAGCAGCTCTAGCGGGGGAAGGTACAATGAGCAGTTCTTC. This translates into CASSSSGGRYNEQFF.

This chain joins TRBV18 and TRBJ1-1; no clear D gene. CDR3 length equals 13 residues. Germline assignment: CDR1 KGHSH and CDR2 LQKENI. The V gene lost 3 bases and the J gene lost 0 bases, with 5 bases spanning the gap. CDR3 in DNA: TGTGCCAGCTCACCTGTCTTGAACACTGAAGCTTTCTTT. Its translation is CASSPVLNTEAFF.

The rearrangement uses TRBV6-5 and TRBJ1-1; D gene unclear. CDR1 MNHEY and CDR2 SVGAGI come from the germline V gene. V was shortened by 8 bases and J by 6 bases, with 16 bases between the two germline ends. This CDR3 contains 13 residues. CDR3 coding DNA: TGTGCCAGCTGCGCCCCGCCGGAGTCTGAAGCTTTCTTT. Amino acid sequence: CASCAPPESEAFF.

The rearrangement uses TRBV5-1 and TRBJ1-4; a possible D gene is TRBD1 (6 bases). Between the trimmed V and J ends, which lost 3 bases and 5 bases, there was a span of 8 bases. The germline V gene encodes CDR1 SGHRS and CDR2 YFSETQ. This CDR3 is built from 13 residues. CDR3 sequence (DNA): TGCGCCAGCAGCTCCGGACAGAATGAAAAACTGTTTTTT. As protein: CASSSGQNEKLFF.

V and J are TRBV4-1 and TRBJ1-4, with 7 bases lining up with TRBD1. This CDR3 is built from 17 residues. From germline, CDR1 is MGHRA and CDR2 YSYEKL. V gave up 0 bases and J gave up 4 bases; unmatched junction bases: 8. In nucleotides, the CDR3 is TGCGCCAGCAGCCAAGATAGGGGGACAGCCCTTAATGAAAAACTGTTTTTT. Translated: CASSQDRGTALNEKLFF.